These 19 T cell receptor beta chains were sequenced from one sample in a study of cytomegalovirus exposure and HLA in healthy donors. With 60 Vbeta and 13 Jbeta primers, the PCR was carried out. Sequenced by immunoSEQ multiplex PCR; TCRdb stores in-frame clones only, minus some. The sample lists approximately 150,000 clones; 64% were seen once. Sequencing was performed on PBMCs. These receptors were collected from a woman in her 30s in good health and CMV-seropositive.

This clone was counted a few times. J is TRBJ2-5 and V is TRBV9, with D possibly matching TRBD1 (5 bases). Per the germline V gene, CDR1 is SGDLS and CDR2 is YYNGEE. The CDR3 spans 13 residues. V was trimmed by 3 bases and J by 1 base, leaving 7 bases between them. CDR3 region: CASSEGVQETQYF. In DNA, the CDR3 is TGTGCCAGCAGCGAAGGGGTCCAAGAGACCCAGTACTTC.

This clone showed up just once. This chain links TRBV15 with TRBJ1-5, with TRBD1 matching over 11 bases. The J segment lost 2 bases and the V segment lost 4 bases, leaving 1 base of the junction unmatched. Germline V gene lookup returns CDR1 LNHNV and CDR2 YYDKDF (reference sequence). This CDR3 contains 15 residues. DNA of the CDR3: TGTGCCACCAGCACGGACAGGGGGCGCAATCAGCCCCAGCATTTT. This encodes CATSTDRGRNQPQHF.

The V call is TRBV29-1, the J call TRBJ2-3; 9 bases are shared with TRBD2. This CDR3 spans 12 amino acids. Germline V gives CDR1 SQVTM, CDR2 ANQGSEA. Trimming took 7 bases from V and 4 from J; bases not matched to a gene: 3. CDR3 amino acids: CSGSGGADTQYF. DNA of the CDR3: TGCAGCGGTAGCGGGGGAGCAGATACGCAGTATTTT.

This chain joins TRBV5-1 and TRBJ1-1; D gene unclear. V was clipped by 0 bases and J by 0 bases, with 3 bases between them. The germline V gene has CDR1 SGHRS and CDR2 YFSETQ. CDR3 length equals 13 residues. As DNA, the CDR3 is TGCGCCAGCAGCTTGGCTGTGAACACTGAAGCTTTCTTT. This codes for CASSLAVNTEAFF.

The V call is TRBV10-1, the J call TRBJ2-7; 9 bases match TRBD2. J was trimmed by 0 bases and V by 2 bases; bases with no gene match: 2. In germline, CDR1 is WNHNN, CDR2 SYGVQD (reference sequence). The CDR3 runs 15 residues. The DNA for the CDR3 is TGCGCCAGCAGTGAGGGTAGCGGGGGCTCCTACGAGCAGTACTTC. This codes for CASSEGSGGSYEQYF.

The chain employs TRBV15 and TRBJ1-1; a weak D match, TRBD1 (5 bases). The germline V gene has CDR1 LNHNV and CDR2 YYDKDF (reference sequence). The CDR3 length is 14 residues. Trimming took 3 bases from V and 6 from J, leaving 14 bases between them. CDR3 coding DNA: TGTGCCACCAGCAGCCCAGGGAACGTTGCTGAAGCTTTCTTT. This translates into CATSSPGNVAEAFF.

J is TRBJ2-3 and V is TRBV27; D might be TRBD2 (5 bases). Germline V CDR1 and CDR2: MNHEY, SMNVEV (reference sequence). V lost 2 bases, J lost 1 base, and 10 bases lay in between. The CDR3 consists of 15 residues. CDR3 sequence: CASSLGGLGTDTQYF. For the CDR3, the DNA is TGTGCCAGCAGTTTAGGCGGGCTTGGCACAGATACGCAGTATTTT.

This clone was seen only a few times. The chain couples TRBV5-4 to TRBJ1-1, with D possibly TRBD1 on 6 matching bases. V lost 5 bases and J 3 bases, leaving 11 bases between the germline ends. The CDR3 spans 13 residues. Per the germline V gene, CDR1 is SGHNT and CDR2 is YYREEE (reference sequence). In nucleotides, the CDR3 is TGTGCCAGCAGGTCCAGGGGCGACACTGAAGCTTTCTTT. This codes for CASRSRGDTEAFF.

For this clone: No conserved phenylalanine or tryptophan ends this CDR3, so it is likely a read error. The limits of the CDR3 on the DNA are not certain, so only TCRdb's listed CDR3 is given. The chain recombines TRBV29-1 with TRBJ1-2. Germline CDR1 SQVTM, CDR2 ANQGSEA. The CDR3 is 13 amino acids long, termini counted. The CDR3 region is CSVEDQNAGSVLL.

This clone was recorded a few times. The chain uses TRBV13 and TRBJ2-1; D is possibly TRBD1 (6 bases). V lost 5 bases and J lost 9, with 23 bases in between. CDR1 is PRHDT and CDR2 is FYEKMQ in the germline V gene (reference sequence). The CDR3 spans 16 residues. CDR3 sequence reads: CASSGDYRRGFFEQFF. CDR3 coding DNA: TGTGCCAGCAGCGGAGACTACAGAAGGGGGTTTTTTGAGCAGTTCTTC.

The chain recombines TRBV7-9 with TRBJ1-2, with 7 bases matching TRBD1. Germline V gene lookup returns CDR1 SEHNR and CDR2 FQNEAQ (reference sequence). J lost 6 bases, V lost 8 bases, and 3 bases had no gene match. The CDR3 sequence is 11 residues long. The CDR3 coding sequence is TGTGCCAGCCGTGACAGGGATGGCTACACCTTC. Translating gives CASRDRDGYTF.

This chain uses TRBV7-6 with TRBJ2-2; TRBD1 aligns across 10 bases. The trim removed 2 bases at V and 8 bases at J, leaving 11 bases unmatched. Looked up from germline, CDR1 is SGHVS and CDR2 is FNYEAQ. This CDR3 has 17 residues. CDR3 bases: TGTGCCAGCAGCTTAAGAGAGACAGGGGGCGTTACTGGGGAGCTGTTTTTT. Protein sequence: CASSLRETGGVTGELFF.

This clone was seen a few times. J is TRBJ2-3 and V is TRBV10-1; 7 bases agree with TRBD1. This CDR3 has 12 residues. With 9 bases clipped from V and 3 bases from J, the junction kept 3 bases outside the gene matches. From germline, CDR1 is WNHNN and CDR2 SYGVQD (reference sequence). The CDR3 region has the DNA TGCGCCAGTTCGGGACAGACAGATACGCAGTATTTT. It translates to CASSGQTDTQYF.

This clone was picked up one time. The chain carries TRBV30 and TRBJ1-6; weak D call: TRBD1 (5 bases). The CDR3 consists of 13 residues. Germline loops: CDR1 GTSNPN, CDR2 SVGIG (reference sequence). Trimming pared 3 bases from V and 7 bases from J, leaving 10 bases between. In nucleotides, the CDR3 is TGTGCCTGGAGACCGGGGGACAATTCACCCCTCCACTTT. This gives the protein CAWRPGDNSPLHF.

This clone has just one count. J is TRBJ2-6 and V is TRBV5-1; D is undetermined. Trimming stripped 0 bases from V and 0 bases from J, with 4 bases between. The CDR3 loop spans 15 amino acids. CDR1 is SGHRS, CDR2 YFSETQ, per germline. The CDR3 DNA sequence: TGCGCCAGCAGCTTGGTCCTCTCTGGGGCCAACGTCCTGACTTTC. Translation gives CASSLVLSGANVLTF.

The genes are TRBV9 and TRBJ1-4; D not resolved. The CDR3 totals 16 residues. Deletions cut 0 bases from V and 4 bases from J, with 13 bases between. Germline-derived CDR1 and CDR2 are SGDLS and YYNGEE. The CDR3 DNA reads TGTGCCAGCAGCGTAGGCGATACGCGTGATAATGAAAAACTGTTTTTT. It yields the protein CASSVGDTRDNEKLFF.

V gene TRBV11-2 combines with J gene TRBJ2-1; 8 positions match TRBD2. Trimming took 5 bases from V and 0 from J; bases not matched to a gene: 6. The V gene's germline CDR1 is SGHAT and CDR2 FQNNGV. The CDR3 extends over 16 amino acids. CDR3 region: CASSTYSGISYNEQFF. DNA of the CDR3: TGTGCCAGCAGCACCTATAGCGGGATCTCCTACAATGAGCAGTTCTTC.

For the CDR3, the DNA is TGTGCCAGCAGCTTACCCCGGCAGGGGGCTAGCGAGCAGTACTTC. Translated, it gives CASSLPRQGASEQYF. The V call is TRBV7-9, the J call TRBJ2-7; TRBD1 agrees at 8 bases. Germline V gene lookup returns CDR1 SEHNR and CDR2 FQNEAQ (reference sequence). The junction had 9 bases not matched to a gene; V was cut back by 2 bases and J by 6 bases. The CDR3 length is 15 residues.

The sample holds a few counts of this clone. This rearrangement joins TRBV5-1 to TRBJ2-1; a weak D match, TRBD2 (5 bases). V was pared by 0 bases and J by 5 bases, with 15 bases between. There are 16 residues in the CDR3. The germline V gene has CDR1 SGHRS and CDR2 YFSETQ. In DNA, the CDR3 is TGCGCCAGCAGCTTGGGCGTACTAGATGCTAACAATGAGCAGTTCTTC. It specifies CASSLGVLDANNEQFF.